This record covers a single T cell receptor (beta chain). The method was immunoSEQ multiplex PCR; TCRdb's version includes in-frame clones alone and lacks a portion of them. The sample records around 63,000 clones, approximately 90% being singletons. The record originates from a study of T cell changes during pregnancy in multiple sclerosis. Germline values: CDR1 MGHRA, CDR2 YSYEKL. Trimming removed 0 bases at V and 1 base at J, with 16 bases between. The CDR3 runs to 18 residues. The rearrangement links TRBV4-1 to TRBJ2-1; a possible D gene is TRBD2 (6 bases). Specimen: peripheral blood, collected in the third trimester of pregnancy. The origin of this receptor is a female donor in good health, enrolled as a control in a pregnancy study. CDR3 sequence reads: CASSQDVRRGTSYNEQFF. DNA for the CDR3: TGCGCCAGCAGCCAAGACGTCAGGCGGGGAACTTCCTACAATGAGCAGTTCTTC.